The source of this T cell receptor (beta chain) is a study of blood T cell repertoires in COVID-19. Study-level background: Both acute and convalescent COVID-19 samples were obtained from the United States, Italy and Spain. Sample material is recorded as cDNA or gDNA derived from T cells, B-cell-depleted T cells, or PBMCs.

In the authors' workflow: Amplifying reference gene primers gave estimates of nucleated cell counts. Produced via immunoSEQ multiplex PCR; TCRdb's table is partial and in-frame only. V and J calls and clone size follow that table, whereas D and trimming were derived from the DNA. The repertoire has 140,000 or so clones, roughly 84% of them found once; the top ten carry about 8.9%. Seattle's enrolled individuals joined amid active infection and were then monitored longitudinally. The CDR3 is made up of 13 amino acids. Germline CDR1 and CDR2: LNHNV and YYDKDF (reference sequence). J lost 6 bases, V lost 4 bases, and 2 bases had no gene match.

Sequences were obtained from peripheral blood. The chain uses TRBV15 and TRBJ2-1, with 8 positions matching TRBD1. The source is a young man with COVID-19, enrolled during active disease. The CDR3 DNA follows: TGTGCCACCAGCAAGGACAGGGCCAATGAGCAGTTCTTC. It translates to CATSKDRANEQFF. Looking up the rest from reference TRBV15 and TRBJ2-1 gives the full variable domain: DAMVIQNPRYQVTQFGKPVTLSCSQTLNHNVMYWYQQKSSQAPKLLFHYYDKDFNNEADTPDNFQSRRPNTSFCFLDIRSPGLGDTAMYLCATSKDRANEQFFGPGTRLTVL.